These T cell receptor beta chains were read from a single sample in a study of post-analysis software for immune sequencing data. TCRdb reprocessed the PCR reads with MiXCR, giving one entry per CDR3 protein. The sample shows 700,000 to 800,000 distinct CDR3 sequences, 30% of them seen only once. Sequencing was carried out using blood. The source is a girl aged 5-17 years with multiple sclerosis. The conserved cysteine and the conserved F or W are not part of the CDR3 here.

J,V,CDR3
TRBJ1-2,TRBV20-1,SARDRSGYT
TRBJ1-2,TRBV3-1,ASSHTGGGKYGYT
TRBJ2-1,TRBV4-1,ASSQVTGRTRNEQF
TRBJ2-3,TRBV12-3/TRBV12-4,ASSSGQPAGTQY
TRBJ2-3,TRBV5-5,ASSLDVYTDTQY
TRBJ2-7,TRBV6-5,ASSYSSGIYEQY
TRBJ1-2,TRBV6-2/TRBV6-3,ASSYKGLGYT
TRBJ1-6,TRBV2,ASSVGGSNSPLH
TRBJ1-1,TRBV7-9,ASSPAGGGRNTEAF
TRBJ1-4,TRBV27,ASSPRAGQGWEKLF
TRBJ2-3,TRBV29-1,SVAVGASRTDTQY
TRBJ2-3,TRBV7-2,ASRSGQSPRTDTQY
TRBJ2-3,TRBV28,ASSSWDRGRDTQY
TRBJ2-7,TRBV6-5,ASSYSRSGVGEQY
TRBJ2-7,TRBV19,ASSAPGQDVAQY
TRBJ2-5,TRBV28,ASTPLPGRAGPQETQY
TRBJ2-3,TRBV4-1,ASGLAGDPLPSDTQY
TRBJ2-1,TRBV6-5,ASSYTRPGQDLYNEQF
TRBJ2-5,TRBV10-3,AIRDSGGYQETQY
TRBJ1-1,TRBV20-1,SAPIQGPVVGTEAF
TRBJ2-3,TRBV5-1,ASSLGLAGGPGSDTQY
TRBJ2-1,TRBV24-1,ATASIEQF
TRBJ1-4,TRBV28,ASSWTGGAAEKLF
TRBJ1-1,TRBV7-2,ASSLEVRTYTEAF
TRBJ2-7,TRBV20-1,SVQRTSVTYEQY
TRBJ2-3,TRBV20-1,SADDSDDTQY
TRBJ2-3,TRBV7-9,ASSFSSMADTQY
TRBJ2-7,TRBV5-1,ASSFIGTNYEQY
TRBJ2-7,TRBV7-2,ASSPRGYEQY
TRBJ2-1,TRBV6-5,ASSIRSLGIYNEQF
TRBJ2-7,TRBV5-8,ASSLVFYEQY
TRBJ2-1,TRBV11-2,ASSLYYGRGERF
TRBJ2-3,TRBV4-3,ASSHGLAETSTDTQY
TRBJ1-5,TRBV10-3,AISKDRDGNQPQH
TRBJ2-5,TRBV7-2,ASSLVGTSGRTLRETQY
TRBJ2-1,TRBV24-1,ATSAGTAAYNEQF
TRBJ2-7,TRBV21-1,ASSNYWGGQGANELY
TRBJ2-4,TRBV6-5,ASKSGGWVQY
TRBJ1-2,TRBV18,ASSPDLAWAHGYT
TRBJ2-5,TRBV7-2,ASSPMRLPQETQY
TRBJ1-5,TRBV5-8,ASSLGGPTAQH
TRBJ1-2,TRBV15,ATSRDGQGYGYT
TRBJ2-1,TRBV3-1,ASSRRDSNEQF
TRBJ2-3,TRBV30,AWRGSRRQGFTDTQY
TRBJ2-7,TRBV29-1,SVEGGGSGSSY
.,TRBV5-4,ASSLPGDPNIQY
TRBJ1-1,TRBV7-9,ASSGIMTGTLAPEAF